The entry below gives a single TCR beta chain sequence along with its context. Its antigen remains unidentified. Unique molecular identifiers (one per individual cDNA molecule) were attached. One entry per CDR3 protein, called by TCRdb with MiXCR from the 5' RACE reads. The profile shows roughly 34,000 distinct CDR3 sequences, roughly 7.1% of them singletons. The data were taken from a study of early T cells in non-severe SARS-CoV-2 infection. Overall study: Sequencing of bulk RNA from unsorted whole blood was done, without chain pairing.

The V gene end was trimmed by 4 bases and the J gene end by 0 bases; junction bases not matched to a gene: 2. This CDR3 contains 15 residues. Germline V gene data show CDR1 as LNHDA and CDR2 as SQIVND (reference sequence). Study findings and constraints: Matching with VDJdb favored anti-spike CD8 responses (missing private and CD4 specificities).

The chain uses TRBV19 and TRBJ1-5; TRBD1 aligns across 8 bases. This clonotype was sampled from an adult who was a healthcare worker with PCR-confirmed SARS-CoV-2 infection or an uninfected control (not recorded which). The specimen was whole blood, collected at baseline. The CDR3 sequence is CASSTTGVSNQPQHF. The CDR3 region has the DNA TGTGCCAGTAGTACGACAGGGGTTAGCAATCAGCCCCAGCATTTT.